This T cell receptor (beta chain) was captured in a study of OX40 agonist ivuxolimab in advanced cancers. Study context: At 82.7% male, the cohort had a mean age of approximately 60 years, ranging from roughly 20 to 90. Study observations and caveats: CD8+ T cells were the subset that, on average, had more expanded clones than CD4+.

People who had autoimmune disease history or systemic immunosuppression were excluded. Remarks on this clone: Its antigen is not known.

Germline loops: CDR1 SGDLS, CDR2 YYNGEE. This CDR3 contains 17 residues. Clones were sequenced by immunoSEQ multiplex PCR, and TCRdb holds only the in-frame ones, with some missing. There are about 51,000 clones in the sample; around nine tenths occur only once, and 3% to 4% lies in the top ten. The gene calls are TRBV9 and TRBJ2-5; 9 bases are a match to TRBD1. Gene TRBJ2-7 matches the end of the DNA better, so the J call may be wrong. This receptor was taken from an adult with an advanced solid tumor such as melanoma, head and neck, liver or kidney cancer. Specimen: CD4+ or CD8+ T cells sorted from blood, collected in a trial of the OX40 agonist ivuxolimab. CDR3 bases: TGTGCCAGCAGCGACGGCCTGGGACAGGGTGGTTCCTACGAGCAGTACTTC. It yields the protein CASSDGLGQGGSYEQYF.